One sample yielded the 20 T cell receptor beta chains listed below, sequenced in a study of T cells after yellow fever vaccination. TCRdb called the 5' RACE reads again in MiXCR, with one record for every CDR3 protein. The sample records about 300,000 distinct CDR3 sequences, approximately 8% being singletons. Sequencing used CD4+ T cells sorted from PBMCs, obtained 5 days after the yellow fever booster vaccination. All receptors come from a man between 18 and 29 years old who received the YFV17D yellow fever vaccine.

This clonotype was picked up many times. The J gene is TRBJ2-3, the V gene TRBV6-2 or TRBV6-3; D uncertain. The V and J ends lost 0 bases and 2 bases respectively, with 9 bases between them. The CDR3 runs 15 residues. The germline V gene has CDR1 MNHEY and CDR2 SVGEGT. The DNA for the CDR3 is TGTGCCAGCAGTTACTCCTGGGCATACACAGATACGCAGTATTTT. Amino acids: CASSYSWAYTDTQYF.

This clonotype was seen a few times. The chain is built from TRBV7-2 and TRBJ2-3; tentatively, D is TRBD2 (7 bases). The CDR3 covers 15 residues. Trimming removed 6 bases at V and 5 bases at J, with 18 bases between. Germline V gene sequence: CDR1 SGHTA, CDR2 FQGNSA. The CDR3 DNA follows: TGTGCCAGCAGTATAGGGGGGGGCGGGAGAGATACGCAGTATTTT. Translation gives CASSIGGGGRDTQYF.

This chain links TRBV5-6 with TRBJ2-7; 8 positions match TRBD1. The trim removed 1 base at V and 6 bases at J, leaving 6 bases unmatched. The CDR3 spans 14 residues. Germline CDR1 and CDR2: SGHDT and YYEEEE. The CDR3 DNA reads TGTGCCAGCAGCTTGCTCAGTGGACAGGGCGAGCAGTACGTC. This codes for CASSLLSGQGEQYV.

This clonotype appeared many times. The chain carries TRBV6-1 and TRBJ2-1, with D possibly being TRBD1 (5 bases). Trimming left V 4 bases short and J 0 bases short, with 13 bases between. Looked up from germline, CDR1 is MNHNS and CDR2 is SASEGT. The CDR3 runs to 16 residues. This chain's CDR3 is CASSGNRRGSYNEQFF. DNA of the CDR3: TGTGCCAGCAGTGGAAACCGAAGGGGCTCCTACAATGAGCAGTTCTTC.

The chain uses TRBV11-2 and TRBJ2-5, with 8 bases fitting TRBD1. The CDR3 runs to 16 residues. Per the germline V gene, CDR1 is SGHAT and CDR2 is FQNNGV. V shed 4 bases and J 5 bases; nucleotides not matched to a gene: 12. CDR3 DNA sequence: TGTGCCAGCAGCTCTCAGGGGGCCCGCGCTGTGGAGACCCAGTACTTC. This gives the protein CASSSQGARAVETQYF.

The chain links TRBV6-1 to TRBJ2-5, with 10 bases fitting TRBD1. The CDR3 is made up of 15 amino acids. Trimming at V came to 6 bases and at J to 5 bases, leaving 9 bases not matched to a gene. In germline, CDR1 is MNHNS, CDR2 SASEGT. The CDR3 reads CASSRQGAIGETQYF. The CDR3 bases are TGTGCCAGCAGCCGACAGGGGGCGATTGGGGAGACCCAGTACTTC.

This clonotype was detected many times. The J gene is TRBJ2-1, the V gene TRBV12-3 or TRBV12-4, with D unclear. Trimming took 7 bases from V and 4 from J, leaving 5 bases between them. The CDR3 consists of 11 residues. DNA of the CDR3: TGTGCCAGCACCCTATACAATGAGCAGTTCTTC. Protein: CASTLYNEQFF.

The chain joins TRBV7-9 to TRBJ1-1, with a weak D call TRBD1 (5 bases). V gave up 4 bases and J gave up 4 bases, with 16 bases separating them. Germline loops: CDR1 SEHNR, CDR2 FQNEAQ (reference sequence). The CDR3 is 15 residues long. The CDR3 coding sequence is TGTGCCAGCAGCTCCCAGGGTATACTCTCCACTGAAGCTTTCTTT. This gives the protein CASSSQGILSTEAFF.

This clonotype was found a few times. The chain couples TRBV18 to TRBJ1-2; a possible D gene is TRBD1 (5 bases). The V and J ends lost 4 bases and 5 bases respectively, with 11 bases between them. From germline, CDR1 is KGHSH and CDR2 LQKENI. The CDR3 is made up of 13 amino acids. CDR3 amino acids: CASSRDLLYGYTF. The CDR3, as DNA: TGTGCCAGCTCACGGGACTTACTATATGGCTACACCTTC.

This clonotype was recorded a few times. This chain uses TRBV29-1 with TRBJ2-7, with 7 bases that match TRBD1. CDR1 and CDR2 (germline): SQVTM, ANQGSEA. The CDR3 spans 13 residues. V was clipped by 4 bases and J by 6 bases; unmatched bases: 9. CDR3 sequence (DNA): TGCAGCGTTGGGGAGACAGGGAAGTGCGAGCAGTACGTC. This encodes CSVGETGKCEQYV.

V and J are TRBV7-9 and TRBJ2-5; D is perhaps TRBD1 (6 bases). The ends were cut back, 5 bases at V and 5 bases at J, with 15 bases in the middle. Germline V gives CDR1 SEHNR, CDR2 FQNEAQ (reference sequence). The CDR3 consists of 14 residues. The CDR3 is CASSKRGTGETQYF. DNA of the CDR3: TGTGCCAGCAGCAAGAGGGGGACGGGGGAGACCCAGTACTTC.

Ten or more counts support this clonotype. The chain has TRBV12-3 or TRBV12-4 and TRBJ1-1; D uncertain. There are 12 residues in the CDR3. The V gene lost 3 bases and the J gene lost 10 bases, with 12 bases spanning the gap. In DNA form, the CDR3 reads TGTGCCAGCAGTTTCGGCCGTACCTCAGCTTTCTTT. Protein: CASSFGRTSAFF.

This clonotype occurred a few times. J is TRBJ1-1 and V is TRBV6-5; D might be TRBD1 (6 bases). This CDR3 has 17 amino acids. CDR1 is MNHEY, CDR2 SVGAGI, per germline. Trimming stripped 2 bases from V and 0 bases from J, with 16 bases between. The chain's CDR3 is CASSYGRGAGVNTEAFF. For the CDR3, the DNA is TGTGCCAGCAGTTACGGCAGGGGCGCGGGAGTGAACACTGAAGCTTTCTTT.

This clonotype occurred a few times. V gene TRBV6-2 or TRBV6-3 combines with J gene TRBJ2-3; 8 bases match TRBD1. The CDR3 contains 13 residues. Germline V gene sequence: CDR1 MNHEY, CDR2 SVGEGT. J was trimmed by 3 bases and V by 10 bases; bases with no gene match: 6. CDR3 sequence (DNA): TGTGCCACCACGGACAGGGCGACAGATACGCAGTATTTT. This encodes CATTDRATDTQYF.

This clonotype was counted ten times or more. The chain employs TRBV29-1 and TRBJ2-1; D ambiguous. This CDR3 region has 12 residues. CDR1 is SQVTM, CDR2 ANQGSEA, per germline. Trimming took 0 bases from V and 7 from J, leaving 7 bases between them. The DNA for the CDR3 is TGCAGCGTTGAAGATCTGAGGAATGAGCAGTTCTTC. Residues: CSVEDLRNEQFF.

This clonotype turned up a few times. The chain recombines TRBV29-1 with TRBJ2-7, with a weak D call TRBD1 (5 bases). This CDR3 is 13 amino acids long. Germline assignment: CDR1 SQVTM and CDR2 ANQGSEA. The V end lost 4 bases, the J end lost 0 bases, and 10 bases lay between the germline ends. CDR3 DNA: TGCAGCGTTGCACAGGAGAGCTCCTACGAGCAGTACGTC. Translated, it gives CSVAQESSYEQYV.

This clonotype has at least ten counts. This rearrangement joins TRBV11-3 to TRBJ2-2, with 11 positions matching TRBD2. The germline gives CDR1 SGHNT, CDR2 YENEEA. This CDR3 has 14 amino acids. J gave up 7 bases and V 5 bases, and 3 bases lay outside the gene matches. Written as DNA, the CDR3 is TGTGCCAGCAGCGGGGGACTAGCGGACGGGGAGCTGTTTTTT. Its translation: CASSGGLADGELFF.

This clonotype occurred a few times. The chain has TRBV9 and TRBJ2-3; TRBD2 matches at 7 bases. The length of the CDR3 is 14 residues. From germline, CDR1 is SGDLS and CDR2 YYNGEE. Trimming removed 3 bases from V and 6 bases from J; junction bases left unmatched: 7. The CDR3 sequence: CASSGPGGTDTQYF. In DNA, the CDR3 is TGTGCCAGCAGCGGACCGGGGGGTACGGATACGCAGTATTTT.

This clonotype has just a few counts. This rearrangement joins TRBV5-1 to TRBJ2-1, with 9 bases fitting TRBD2. V trimming: 6 bases; J trimming: 4 bases; junction bases outside the gene matches: 11. The CDR3 is made up of 16 amino acids. The germline V gene has CDR1 SGHRS and CDR2 YFSETQ. The CDR3 region has the DNA TGCGCCAGCAACTCGGCGGCGGGACTAGCATACAATGAGCAGTTCTTC. Protein sequence: CASNSAAGLAYNEQFF. The whole variable domain, filled in from reference TRBV5-1 and TRBJ2-1, reads KAGVTQTPRYLIKTRGQQVTLSCSPISGHRSVSWYQQTPGQGLQFLFEYFSETQRNKGNFPGRFSGRQFSNSRSEMNVSTLELGDSALYLCASNSAAGLAYNEQFFGPGTRLTVL.

The rearrangement uses TRBV20-1 and TRBJ2-6; the D gene is possibly TRBD1 (6 bases). Germline V gene sequence: CDR1 DFQATT, CDR2 SNEGSKA (reference sequence). V was shortened by 4 bases and J by 0 bases, with 22 bases between the two germline ends. This CDR3 region has 19 residues. CDR3 amino acids: CSAKNRVSQSLSGANVLTF. The CDR3 DNA is TGCAGTGCTAAAAACAGGGTATCCCAATCCCTCTCTGGGGCCAACGTCCTGACTTTC.